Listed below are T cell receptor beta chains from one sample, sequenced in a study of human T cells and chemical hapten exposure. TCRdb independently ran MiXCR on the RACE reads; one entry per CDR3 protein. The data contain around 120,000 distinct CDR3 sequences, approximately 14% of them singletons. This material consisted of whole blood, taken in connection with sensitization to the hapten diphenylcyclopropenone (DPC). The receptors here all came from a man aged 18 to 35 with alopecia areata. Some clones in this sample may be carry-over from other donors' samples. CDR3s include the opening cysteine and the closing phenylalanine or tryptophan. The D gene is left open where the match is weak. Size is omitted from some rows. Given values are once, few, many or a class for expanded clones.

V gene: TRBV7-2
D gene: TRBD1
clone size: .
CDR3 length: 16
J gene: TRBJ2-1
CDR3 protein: CASSSISGGSYNEQFF
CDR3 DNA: TGTGCCAGCAGCTCCATCTCAGGGGGCTCCTACAATGAGCAGTTCTTC

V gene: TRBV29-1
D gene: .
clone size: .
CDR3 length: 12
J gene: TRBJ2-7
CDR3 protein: CSVVRGSDEQYF
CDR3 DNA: TGCAGCGTTGTAAGAGGGTCCGACGAGCAGTACTTC

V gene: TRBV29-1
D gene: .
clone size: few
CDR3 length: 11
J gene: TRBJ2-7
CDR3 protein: CSVHQGYEQYF
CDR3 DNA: TGCAGCGTCCATCAGGGCTACGAGCAGTACTTC

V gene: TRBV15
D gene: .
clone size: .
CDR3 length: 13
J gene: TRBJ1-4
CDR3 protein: CATSRVRNEKLFF
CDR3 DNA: TGTGCCACCAGCAGAGTCAGGAATGAAAAACTGTTTTTT

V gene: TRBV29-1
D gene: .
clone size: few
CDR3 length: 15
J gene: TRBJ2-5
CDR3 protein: CSVGMAAGAGETQYF
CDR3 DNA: TGCAGCGTTGGAATGGCTGCGGGGGCGGGGGAGACCCAGTACTTC

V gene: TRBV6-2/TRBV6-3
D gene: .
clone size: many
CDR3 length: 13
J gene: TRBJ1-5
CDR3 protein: CASSLHGNQPQHF
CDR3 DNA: TGTGCCAGCAGCTTACACGGCAATCAGCCCCAGCATTTT

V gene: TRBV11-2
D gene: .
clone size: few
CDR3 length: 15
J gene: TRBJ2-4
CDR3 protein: CASSPSARTKNIQYF
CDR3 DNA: TGTGCCAGCAGCCCCTCCGCGAGAACCAAAAACATTCAGTACTTC

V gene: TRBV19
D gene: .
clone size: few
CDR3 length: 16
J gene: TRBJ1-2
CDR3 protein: CASSLGRKLHNYGYTF
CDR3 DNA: TGTGCCAGTAGTCTGGGACGGAAGTTACACAACTATGGCTACACCTTC

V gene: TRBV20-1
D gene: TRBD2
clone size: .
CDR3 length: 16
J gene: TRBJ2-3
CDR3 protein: CSARDHQRGAADTQYF
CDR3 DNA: TGCAGTGCTAGAGATCACCAGCGGGGGGCCGCAGATACGCAGTATTTT

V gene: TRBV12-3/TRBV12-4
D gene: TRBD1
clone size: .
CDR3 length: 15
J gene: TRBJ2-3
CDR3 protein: CASSLEDRGTDTQYF
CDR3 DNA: TGTGCCAGCAGTTTGGAGGACAGGGGCACAGATACGCAGTATTTT

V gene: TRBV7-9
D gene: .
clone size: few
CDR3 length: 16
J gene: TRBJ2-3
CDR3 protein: CASLSGGTLYSATQYF
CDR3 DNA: TGTGCCAGCTTGAGTGGGGGGACTCTATACTCCGCTACGCAGTATTTT

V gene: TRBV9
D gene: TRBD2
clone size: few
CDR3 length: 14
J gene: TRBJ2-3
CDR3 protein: CASSPRTRTDTQYF
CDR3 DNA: TGTGCCAGCAGCCCCCGGACTAGAACAGATACGCAGTATTTT

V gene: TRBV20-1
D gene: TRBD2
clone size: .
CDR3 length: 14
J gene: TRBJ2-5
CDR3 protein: CSARGTSGAETQYF
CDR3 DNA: TGCAGTGCTAGAGGGACTAGCGGGGCTGAGACCCAGTACTTC

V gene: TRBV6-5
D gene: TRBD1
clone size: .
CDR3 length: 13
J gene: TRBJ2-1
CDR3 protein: CASSWGQGEEQFF
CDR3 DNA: TGTGCCAGCAGTTGGGGACAGGGAGAGGAGCAGTTCTTC

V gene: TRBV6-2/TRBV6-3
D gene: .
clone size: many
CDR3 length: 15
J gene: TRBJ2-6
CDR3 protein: CASSYILSGANVLTF
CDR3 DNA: TGTGCCAGCAGTTACATCCTCTCTGGGGCCAACGTCCTGACTTTC

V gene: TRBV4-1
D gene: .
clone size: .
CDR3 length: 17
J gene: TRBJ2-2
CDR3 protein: CASSQVRQGGNTGELFF
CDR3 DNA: TGCGCCAGCAGCCAAGTCCGCCAGGGAGGGAACACCGGGGAGCTGTTTTTT

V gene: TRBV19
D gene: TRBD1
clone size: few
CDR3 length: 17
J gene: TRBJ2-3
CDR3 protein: CASSSDRGRIGTDTQYF
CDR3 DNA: TGTGCCAGTAGTTCGGACAGGGGAAGGATCGGCACAGATACGCAGTATTTT

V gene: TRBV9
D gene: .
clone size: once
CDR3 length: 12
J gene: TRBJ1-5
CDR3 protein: CASSAGLQPQHF
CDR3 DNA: TGTGCCAGCAGCGCGGGACTGCAGCCCCAGCATTTT

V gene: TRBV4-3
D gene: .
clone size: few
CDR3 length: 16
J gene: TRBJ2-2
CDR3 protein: CASSQDLVVVTGELFF
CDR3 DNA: TGCGCCAGCAGCCAAGATCTAGTTGTGGTGACCGGGGAGCTGTTTTTT

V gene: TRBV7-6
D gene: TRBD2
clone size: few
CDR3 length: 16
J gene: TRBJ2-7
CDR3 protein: CASSFSPRGGSYEQYF
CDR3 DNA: TGTGCCAGCAGCTTTTCCCCTCGGGGGGGCTCCTACGAGCAGTACTTC

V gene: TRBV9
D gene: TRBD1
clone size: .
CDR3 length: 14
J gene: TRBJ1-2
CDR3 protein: CASSVITGGDGYTF
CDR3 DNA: TGTGCCAGCAGCGTGATAACAGGGGGCGATGGCTACACCTTC

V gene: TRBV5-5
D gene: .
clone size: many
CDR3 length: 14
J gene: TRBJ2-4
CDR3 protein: CASSLAGAKNIQYF
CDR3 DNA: TGTGCCAGCAGCTTGGCCGGAGCCAAAAACATTCAGTACTTC

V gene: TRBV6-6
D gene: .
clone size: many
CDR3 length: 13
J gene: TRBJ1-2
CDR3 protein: CASSYAANYGYTF
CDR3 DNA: TGTGCCAGCAGTTACGCGGCTAACTATGGCTACACCTTC